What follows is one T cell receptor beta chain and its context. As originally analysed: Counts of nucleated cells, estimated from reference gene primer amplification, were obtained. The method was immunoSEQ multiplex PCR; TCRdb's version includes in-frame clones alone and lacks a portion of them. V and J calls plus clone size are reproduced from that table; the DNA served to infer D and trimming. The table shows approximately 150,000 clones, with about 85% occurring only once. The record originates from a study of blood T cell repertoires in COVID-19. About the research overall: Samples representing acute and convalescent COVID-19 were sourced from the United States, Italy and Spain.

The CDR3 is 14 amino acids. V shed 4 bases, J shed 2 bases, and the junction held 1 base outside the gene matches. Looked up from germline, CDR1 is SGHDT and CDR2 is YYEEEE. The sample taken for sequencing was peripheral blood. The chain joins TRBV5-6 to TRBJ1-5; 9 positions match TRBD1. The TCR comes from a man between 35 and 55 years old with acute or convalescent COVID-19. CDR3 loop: CASSRTGGNQPQHF. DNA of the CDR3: TGTGCCAGCAGCCGGACAGGGGGCAATCAGCCCCAGCATTTT.